A single sample gave rise to the 30 T cell receptor beta chains below, sequenced in a study of blood T cells in healthy people across ages. With a J-beta primer mix and a sample-barcoded 5' primer, a second PCR ran 7 to 11 cycles. MiXCR was run by TCRdb on the 5' RACE reads, yielding one entry per CDR3 protein. Counted here are about 900,000 distinct CDR3 sequences, approximately 49% occurring once; the ten biggest clones make up roughly 13%. Material for sequencing was blood. These receptors originate from a man aged 25-45 years in good health.

This clonotype has more than one count but fewer than ten. The chain carries TRBV7-9 and TRBJ2-7; D ambiguous. Germline CDR1 SEHNR, CDR2 FQNEAQ (reference sequence). The CDR3 runs to 17 residues. V lost 5 bases to trimming and J lost 0 bases, with 20 bases between them. The DNA for the CDR3 is TGTGCCAGCAGCCACTCACTTTCCTTGGGTTTCTCCTACGAGCAGTACTTC. Its translation is CASSHSLSLGFSYEQYF.

V gene TRBV24-1 combines with J gene TRBJ1-2; D possibly corresponds to TRBD1 (5 bases). Germline V lookup: CDR1 KGHDR, CDR2 SFDVKD. The CDR3 extends over 13 amino acids. Trimming pared 5 bases from V and 1 base from J, leaving 7 bases between. CDR3 DNA: TGTGCCACCAGTGGCGACAGTAACTATGGCTACACCTTC. This gives the protein CATSGDSNYGYTF.

The genes are TRBV7-2 and TRBJ1-1, with D uncertain. This CDR3 region has 16 residues. Trimming removed 0 bases at V and 0 bases at J, with 11 bases between. The germline V gene has CDR1 SGHTA and CDR2 FQGNSA. CDR3 sequence: CASSLASGSLNTEAFF. As DNA, the CDR3 is TGTGCCAGCAGCTTAGCTAGCGGCAGCCTGAACACTGAAGCTTTCTTT. Full variable domain (rest looked up from reference TRBV7-2 and TRBJ1-1): GAGVSQSPSNKVTEKGKDVELRCDPISGHTALYWYRQSLGQGLEFLIYFQGNSAPDKSGLPSDRFSAERTGGSVSTLTIQRTQQEDSAVYLCASSLASGSLNTEAFFGQGTRLTVV.

CDR3 sequence (DNA): TGTGCCAGCAGTTTTGGAGGGGCCCTCTACGAGCAGTACTTC. Residues: CASSFGGALYEQYF. The chain uses TRBV27 and TRBJ2-7, with D possibly TRBD2 on 6 matching bases. This CDR3 has 14 amino acids. Between the trimmed V and J ends, which lost 3 bases and 3 bases, there was a span of 12 bases. CDR1 and CDR2 (germline): MNHEY, SMNVEV (reference sequence).

The table lists this clonotype with a few counts. The genes are TRBV12-3 or TRBV12-4 and TRBJ2-3; 9 bases fit TRBD1. Losses at the gene ends were 2 bases for V and 5 bases for J; bases not matched to a gene: 11. The length of the CDR3 is 17 residues. The CDR3 here is CASSLRSRGTGQDTQYF. The CDR3 coding sequence is TGTGCCAGCAGTTTAAGGTCTAGAGGGACAGGGCAAGATACGCAGTATTTT.

This chain joins TRBV3-1 and TRBJ1-6, with D unresolved. The V gene's germline CDR1 is LGHDT and CDR2 YNNKEL (reference sequence). With 0 bases removed from V and 0 bases from J, the gap between germline ends came to 9 bases. The CDR3 totals 17 residues. The CDR3 is CASSQDLQNSYNSPLHF. CDR3 sequence (DNA): TGTGCCAGCAGCCAAGATCTACAGAACTCCTATAATTCACCCCTCCACTTT.

This chain joins TRBV13 and TRBJ2-7; possible D gene TRBD1, 6 bases. Trimming took 3 bases from V and 3 from J, leaving 12 bases between them. The CDR3 sequence is 14 residues long. The germline CDR1 and CDR2 sequences are PRHDT and FYEKMQ (reference sequence). The CDR3 DNA is TGTGCCAGCAGCTTCTACGAGGGGGACTACGAGCAGTACTTC. It encodes CASSFYEGDYEQYF.

The chain uses TRBV14 and TRBJ2-4, with D perhaps TRBD1 or TRBD2 (6 bases each). CDR3 length: 18 amino acids. Looked up from germline, CDR1 is SGHDN and CDR2 is FVKESK. The germline V and J ends were trimmed by 7 bases and 2 bases, with 24 bases remaining between them. The CDR3 loop reads CASNPLRGKGGTKNIQYF. Here the CDR3 DNA reads TGTGCCAGCAACCCTTTACGGGGGAAAGGGGGAACCAAAAACATTCAGTACTTC.

This clonotype has a count of ten or more. This chain uses TRBV20-1 with TRBJ2-5, with 8 bases aligning to TRBD2. Germline loops: CDR1 DFQATT, CDR2 SNEGSKA (reference sequence). V lost 1 base to trimming and J lost 2 bases; unmatched junction nucleotides: 9. CDR3 length: 16 residues. The CDR3 reads CSARGVRGETQETQYF. For the CDR3, the DNA is TGCAGTGCTAGAGGTGTGCGGGGGGAAACACAAGAGACCCAGTACTTC.

The rearrangement links TRBV2 to TRBJ1-5; D may be TRBD1 (6 bases). Per the germline V gene, CDR1 is SNHLY and CDR2 is FYNNEI. The CDR3 loop spans 14 amino acids. V gave up 6 bases and J gave up 0 bases, with 9 bases separating them. The CDR3 loop is CASRDSNSNQPQHF. CDR3 coding DNA: TGTGCCAGCAGGGACAGCAATAGCAATCAGCCCCAGCATTTT.

Ten or more counts support this clonotype. The V call is TRBV4-3, the J call TRBJ2-3; unclear D gene. Deletions cut 0 bases from V and 0 bases from J, with 4 bases between. Per the germline V gene, CDR1 is LGHNA and CDR2 is YSLEER. The CDR3 has 14 residues. The CDR3 here is CASSQDKSTDTQYF. The CDR3 DNA reads as TGCGCCAGCAGCCAAGACAAGAGCACAGATACGCAGTATTTT.

The chain combines TRBV12-3 or TRBV12-4 with TRBJ1-6; D gene ambiguous. V was trimmed by 5 bases and J by 10 bases, leaving 6 bases between them. This CDR3 spans 11 amino acids. The CDR3 region is CASSEGSPLHF. The CDR3 coding sequence is TGTGCCAGCAGTGAAGGATCACCCCTCCACTTT.

This clonotype was found a few times. V usage is TRBV28 and J usage is TRBJ2-1; possible D gene TRBD1, 8 bases. The CDR3 runs 14 residues. V shed 5 bases and J shed 6 bases, with 14 bases lying between them. From germline, CDR1 is MDHEN and CDR2 SYDVKM. CDR3 DNA sequence: TGTGCCAGCAGTGGGGGGGACAGGACCAATGAGCAGTTCTTC. Protein sequence: CASSGGDRTNEQFF.

The genes are TRBV11-2 and TRBJ2-1; no firm D call. V shed 4 bases and J shed 0 bases, with 10 bases lying between them. The CDR3 is 15 amino acids. Germline lookup yields CDR1 SGHAT and CDR2 FQNNGV. In DNA, the CDR3 is TGTGCCAGCAGCTCTAACACTGGCTCCTACAATGAGCAGTTCTTC. It yields the protein CASSSNTGSYNEQFF.

V gene TRBV5-1 combines with J gene TRBJ2-5; D not resolved. There are 13 residues in the CDR3. Germline loops: CDR1 SGHRS, CDR2 YFSETQ. Trimming removed 4 bases at V and 2 bases at J, with 9 bases between. For the CDR3, the DNA is TGCGCCAGCAGCCTGTTCCAGCAAGAGACCCAGTACTTC. This encodes CASSLFQQETQYF. The entire variable domain, with the rest obtained from reference TRBV5-1 and TRBJ2-5, is as follows: KAGVTQTPRYLIKTRGQQVTLSCSPISGHRSVSWYQQTPGQGLQFLFEYFSETQRNKGNFPGRFSGRQFSNSRSEMNVSTLELGDSALYLCASSLFQQETQYFGPGTRLLVL.

This chain connects TRBV20-1 to TRBJ1-5, with a tentative D call TRBD1 (5 bases). The CDR3 is 13 residues long. Trimming took 4 bases from V and 7 from J, leaving 14 bases between them. The V gene's germline CDR1 is DFQATT and CDR2 SNEGSKA (reference sequence). CDR3 residues: CSATKDRNQPQHF. CDR3 DNA: TGCAGTGCTACTAAAGACAGAAACCAGCCCCAGCATTTT.

The chain is built from TRBV9 and TRBJ2-1, with TRBD1 matching 7 bases. Germline V CDR1 and CDR2: SGDLS, YYNGEE. The V and J ends lost 0 bases and 4 bases, in that order; junction bases with no gene match: 1. The CDR3 covers 14 residues. The CDR3 loop is CASSVGDSYNEQFF. Here the CDR3 DNA reads TGTGCCAGCAGCGTAGGGGACAGTTACAATGAGCAGTTCTTC.

Only a few counts were recorded for this clonotype. The V gene is TRBV14, the J gene TRBJ2-1; the D gene is possibly TRBD1 (5 bases). Germline loops: CDR1 SGHDN, CDR2 FVKESK. V was pared by 1 base and J by 5 bases, with 12 bases between. The CDR3 has 15 amino acids. The CDR3 here is CASSQVRAINNEQFF. For the CDR3, the DNA is TGTGCCAGCAGCCAAGTCAGGGCCATAAACAATGAGCAGTTCTTC. Full variable domain (remainder filled in from reference TRBV14 and TRBJ2-1): EAGVTQFPSHSVIEKGQTVTLRCDPISGHDNLYWYRRVMGKEIKFLLHFVKESKQDESGMPNNRFLAERTGGTYSTLKVQPAELEDSGVYFCASSQVRAINNEQFFGPGTRLTVL.

This clonotype was observed a few times. The chain carries TRBV6-5 and TRBJ2-3; TRBD2 might be the D (6 bases). V was trimmed by 1 base and J by 2 bases, leaving 10 bases between them. Germline V gives CDR1 MNHEY, CDR2 SVGAGI. This CDR3 region has 15 residues. The CDR3 reads CASSYWGGDTDTQYF. CDR3 DNA: TGTGCCAGCAGTTACTGGGGCGGGGACACAGATACGCAGTATTTT.

The chain joins TRBV5-1 to TRBJ2-7; tentatively, D is TRBD1 (6 bases). The CDR3 length is 13 residues. The V end lost 3 bases, the J end lost 2 bases, and 9 bases lay between the germline ends. CDR1 is SGHRS and CDR2 is YFSETQ in the germline V gene. The DNA for the CDR3 is TGCGCCAGCAGCTGGGACAAAGCCTACGAGCAGTACTTC. Amino acid sequence: CASSWDKAYEQYF.

This clonotype was seen a handful of times. J is TRBJ1-4 and V is TRBV5-5; possibly TRBD1 for D (5 bases). V dropped 0 bases and J dropped 5 bases, with 17 bases sitting between them. The CDR3 is 17 amino acids. Germline lookup yields CDR1 SGHKS and CDR2 YYEKEE (reference sequence). For the CDR3, the DNA is TGTGCCAGCAGCTTGGTAGCAGGGCCCCGTCCGAATGAAAAACTGTTTTTT. Amino acid sequence: CASSLVAGPRPNEKLFF. Using reference TRBV5-5 and TRBJ1-4 for the parts outside the CDR3, the full variable domain is DAGVTQSPTHLIKTRGQQVTLRCSPISGHKSVSWYQQVLGQGPQFIFQYYEKEERGRGNFPDRFSARQFPNYSSELNVNALLLGDSALYLCASSLVAGPRPNEKLFFGSGTQLSVL.

At least ten counts were recorded for this clonotype. The rearrangement links TRBV6-2 or TRBV6-3 to TRBJ2-7; D tentatively reads TRBD1 or TRBD2 (6 bases each). Trimming removed 2 bases at V and 7 bases at J, with 12 bases between. The CDR3 is 13 residues long. CDR1 MNHEY and CDR2 SVGEGT come from the germline V gene. The CDR3 loop reads CASSYVGGEEQYF. The CDR3 region has the DNA TGTGCCAGCAGTTACGTGGGGGGCGAAGAGCAGTACTTC.

The V and J genes are TRBV5-1 and TRBJ1-5; D may be TRBD1 (5 bases). Trimming took off 1 base at V and 4 bases at J, with 18 bases between the two ends. This CDR3 region has 17 residues. CDR1 and CDR2 from the germline V gene are SGHRS and YFSETQ. The CDR3 DNA reads TGCGCCAGCAGCTTGCATCTCAAGGGGCAAGGGAATCAGCCCCAGCATTTT. It yields the protein CASSLHLKGQGNQPQHF.

The V and J genes are TRBV20-1 and TRBJ2-3; D is ambiguous. CDR3 size: 11 residues. CDR1 DFQATT and CDR2 SNEGSKA come from the germline V gene (reference sequence). V lost 4 bases and J lost 5, with 7 bases in between. This CDR3 reads CSATPGDTQYF. For the CDR3, the DNA is TGCAGTGCTACTCCGGGAGATACGCAGTATTTT.

This chain joins TRBV29-1 and TRBJ1-4; tentative D call: TRBD1 (5 bases). Germline V gives CDR1 SQVTM, CDR2 ANQGSEA. This CDR3 has 14 residues. V lost 3 bases to trimming and J lost 7 bases, with 15 bases between them. CDR3 nucleotides: TGCAGCGTTGATGCCCAACCTGGGGGTGAAAAACTGTTTTTT. This gives the protein CSVDAQPGGEKLFF.

This sequence joins TRBV4-2 and TRBJ2-5, with D perhaps matching TRBD1 (5 bases). This CDR3 comprises 16 residues. Germline CDR1 is LGHNA and CDR2 is YNFKEQ. V was shortened by 4 bases and J by 1 base, with 16 bases between the two germline ends. This CDR3 reads CASSRQGCGGQETQYF. The CDR3 nucleotides read TGTGCCAGCAGCCGTCAGGGCTGCGGTGGCCAAGAGACCCAGTACTTC.

The chain carries TRBV20-1 and TRBJ2-4, with D possibly being TRBD2 (6 bases). CDR1 and CDR2 from the germline V gene are DFQATT and SNEGSKA (reference sequence). The CDR3 extends over 15 amino acids. Between the trimmed V and J ends, which lost 8 bases and 0 bases, there was a span of 17 bases. CDR3 sequence (DNA): TGCAGTTCGTCCGCAGGGAGGCTAGCCAAAAACATTCAGTACTTC. Translation: CSSSAGRLAKNIQYF.

The chain employs TRBV20-1 and TRBJ1-2; no firm D call. The CDR3 totals 13 residues. The V end was cut by 5 bases, the J end by 4 bases, with 14 bases between. Germline loops: CDR1 DFQATT, CDR2 SNEGSKA (reference sequence). Written as DNA, the CDR3 is TGCAGTGCTGTGACCGGACGGGGCTATGGCTACACCTTC. Its protein product is CSAVTGRGYGYTF.

This rearrangement joins TRBV7-9 to TRBJ1-2; D gene unclear. Trimming cost V 8 bases and J 4 bases, with 14 bases left between them. CDR1 and CDR2 from the germline V gene are SEHNR and FQNEAQ (reference sequence). CDR3 size: 13 residues. The CDR3 loop reads CASQETVSYGYTF. The CDR3 nucleotides read TGTGCCAGCCAAGAGACGGTTTCCTATGGCTACACCTTC.

V and J are TRBV2 and TRBJ1-6; TRBD1 might be the D (6 bases). Germline-derived CDR1 and CDR2 are SNHLY and FYNNEI. V was shortened by 2 bases and J by 1 base, with 9 bases between the two germline ends. The CDR3 is 16 amino acids. This CDR3 is CASSERGASYNSPLHF. The CDR3 DNA is TGTGCCAGCAGTGAAAGGGGGGCGTCCTATAATTCACCCCTCCACTTT.